This is a list of T cell receptor beta chains from one sample in a study of graft-versus-host responses after intestinal transplantation. These receptors lack a known antigen. Repertoires were generated with immunoSEQ multiplex PCR, while TCRdb's copy carries only in-frame clones and drops some. The top ten hold approximately 0.48% of the sample, which has about 94,000 clones, about 91% seen once. The specimen was unstimulated CD8+ T cells sorted from spleen or lymph node cells, collected before intestinal transplant. Receptors originate from a human donor who received an intestinal transplant. The CDR3 runs from the conserved cysteine through the conserved F or W. A D gene is named only where the DNA matches it firmly. Clone size appears in some rows only: once, few, many, or a class for an expanded clone.

v_gene: TRBV5-4
len: 13
j_gene: TRBJ2-3
d_gene: .
abundance: once
CDR3aa: CASRSGVTDTQYF
CDR3nt: TGTGCCAGCAGATCGGGAGTCACAGATACGCAGTATTTT

v_gene: TRBV30
len: 11
j_gene: TRBJ2-7
d_gene: .
abundance: .
CDR3aa: CACQVGGEQYF
CDR3nt: TGTGCCTGCCAGGTGGGGGGTGAGCAGTACTTC

v_gene: TRBV6-5
len: 16
j_gene: TRBJ1-2
d_gene: .
abundance: .
CDR3aa: CASSYGPTLGADGYTF
CDR3nt: TGTGCCAGCAGTTACGGGCCGACCCTGGGAGCCGATGGCTACACCTTC

v_gene: TRBV28
len: 13
j_gene: TRBJ2-5
d_gene: .
abundance: .
CDR3aa: CASSSPGGETQYF
CDR3nt: TGTGCCAGCAGTTCCCCCGGCGGAGAGACCCAGTACTTC

v_gene: TRBV5-1
len: 15
j_gene: TRBJ2-7
d_gene: .
abundance: .
CDR3aa: CASSLDQGGLREQYF
CDR3nt: TGCGCCAGCAGCTTGGACCAGGGAGGATTGCGCGAGCAGTACTTC

v_gene: TRBV19
len: 15
j_gene: TRBJ1-2
d_gene: TRBD1
abundance: .
CDR3aa: CASTDTGTGTYGYTF
CDR3nt: TGTGCCAGTACCGATACCGGGACAGGGACCTATGGCTACACCTTC

v_gene: TRBV30
len: 14
j_gene: TRBJ1-1
d_gene: TRBD1
abundance: .
CDR3aa: CAWSEGQGGTEAFF
CDR3nt: TGTGCCTGGAGTGAGGGCCAGGGGGGAACTGAAGCTTTCTTT

v_gene: TRBV30
len: 13
j_gene: TRBJ2-7
d_gene: TRBD1
abundance: .
CDR3aa: CAWTGTGGHEQYF
CDR3nt: TGTGCCTGGACTGGGACAGGGGGCCACGAGCAGTACTTC

v_gene: TRBV7-8
len: 15
j_gene: TRBJ1-3
d_gene: TRBD1
abundance: .
CDR3aa: CASSLGDRGLDTIYF
CDR3nt: TGTGCCAGCAGCTTAGGGGACAGGGGGCTGGACACCATATATTTT

v_gene: TRBV4-1
len: 17
j_gene: TRBJ2-7
d_gene: .
abundance: few
CDR3aa: CASSQDAGTSSSYEQYF
CDR3nt: TGCGCCAGCAGCCAAGACGCCGGGACTTCTAGCTCCTACGAGCAGTACTTC

v_gene: TRBV27
len: 13
j_gene: TRBJ1-1
d_gene: TRBD1
abundance: .
CDR3aa: CASSRGTGTEAFF
CDR3nt: TGTGCCAGCAGTCGAGGGACAGGGACTGAAGCTTTCTTT

v_gene: TRBV27
len: 14
j_gene: TRBJ1-1
d_gene: .
abundance: .
CDR3aa: CASRPGSMNTEAFF
CDR3nt: TGTGCCAGCAGACCCGGGAGCATGAACACTGAAGCTTTCTTT

v_gene: TRBV4-1
len: 15
j_gene: TRBJ1-1
d_gene: .
abundance: .
CDR3aa: CASSQDPGEGTEAFF
CDR3nt: TGCGCCAGCAGCCAAGACCCGGGGGAGGGCACTGAAGCTTTCTTT

v_gene: TRBV6-7
len: 17
j_gene: TRBJ2-1
d_gene: .
abundance: .
CDR3aa: CASSYSSWFQGVDEQFF
CDR3nt: TGTGCCAGCAGTTACTCGAGCTGGTTTCAGGGTGTCGATGAGCAGTTCTTC

v_gene: TRBV14
len: 13
j_gene: TRBJ2-1
d_gene: TRBD2
abundance: .
CDR3aa: CASSGRERGRQFF
CDR3nt: TGTGCCAGCAGCGGGCGGGAGAGGGGTAGGCAGTTCTTC

v_gene: TRBV5-6
len: 13
j_gene: TRBJ2-5
d_gene: .
abundance: .
CDR3aa: CASSSQGRESQYF
CDR3nt: TGTGCCAGCAGCTCGCAGGGGAGGGAGAGCCAGTACTTC

v_gene: TRBV7-9
len: 15
j_gene: TRBJ2-3
d_gene: .
abundance: .
CDR3aa: CASSLDYDFGNTQYF
CDR3nt: TGTGCCAGCAGCCTGGACTACGATTTCGGCAATACGCAGTATTTT

v_gene: TRBV6-1
len: 15
j_gene: TRBJ1-5
d_gene: .
abundance: few
CDR3aa: CASSELGVGNQPQHF
CDR3nt: TGTGCCAGCAGTGAATTAGGGGTAGGGAATCAGCCCCAGCATTTT

v_gene: TRBV27
len: 16
j_gene: TRBJ2-3
d_gene: .
abundance: .
CDR3aa: CASSLNRVVLPDTQYF
CDR3nt: TGTGCCAGCAGTTTAAACAGGGTGGTCCTTCCAGATACGCAGTATTTT

v_gene: TRBV29-1
len: 14
j_gene: TRBJ2-3
d_gene: TRBD1
abundance: .
CDR3aa: CSVDRDSNTDTQYF
CDR3nt: TGCAGCGTGGACCGGGACAGTAACACAGATACGCAGTATTTT

v_gene: TRBV27
len: 15
j_gene: TRBJ2-2
d_gene: TRBD1
abundance: .
CDR3aa: CASSLRTGFTGELFF
CDR3nt: TGTGCCAGCAGTTTAAGGACAGGGTTCACCGGGGAGCTGTTTTTT

v_gene: TRBV7-9
len: 15
j_gene: TRBJ2-7
d_gene: TRBD2
abundance: .
CDR3aa: CASSLVSSGYYEQYF
CDR3nt: TGTGCCAGCAGCTTAGTGTCTAGCGGATACTACGAGCAGTACTTC

v_gene: TRBV4-3
len: 15
j_gene: TRBJ2-7
d_gene: .
abundance: .
CDR3aa: CASSQGSGATYEQYF
CDR3nt: TGCGCCAGCAGCCAAGGCTCTGGGGCAACCTACGAGCAGTACTTC

v_gene: TRBV5-4
len: 18
j_gene: TRBJ2-1
d_gene: TRBD2
abundance: .
CDR3aa: CASSLGTSGSTSYNEQFF
CDR3nt: TGTGCCAGCAGCCTTGGGACTAGCGGATCTACCTCCTACAATGAGCAGTTCTTC

v_gene: TRBV28
len: 13
j_gene: TRBJ2-7
d_gene: TRBD2
abundance: .
CDR3aa: CASSLLAGYEQYF
CDR3nt: TGTGCCAGCAGTTTACTAGCGGGCTACGAGCAGTACTTC